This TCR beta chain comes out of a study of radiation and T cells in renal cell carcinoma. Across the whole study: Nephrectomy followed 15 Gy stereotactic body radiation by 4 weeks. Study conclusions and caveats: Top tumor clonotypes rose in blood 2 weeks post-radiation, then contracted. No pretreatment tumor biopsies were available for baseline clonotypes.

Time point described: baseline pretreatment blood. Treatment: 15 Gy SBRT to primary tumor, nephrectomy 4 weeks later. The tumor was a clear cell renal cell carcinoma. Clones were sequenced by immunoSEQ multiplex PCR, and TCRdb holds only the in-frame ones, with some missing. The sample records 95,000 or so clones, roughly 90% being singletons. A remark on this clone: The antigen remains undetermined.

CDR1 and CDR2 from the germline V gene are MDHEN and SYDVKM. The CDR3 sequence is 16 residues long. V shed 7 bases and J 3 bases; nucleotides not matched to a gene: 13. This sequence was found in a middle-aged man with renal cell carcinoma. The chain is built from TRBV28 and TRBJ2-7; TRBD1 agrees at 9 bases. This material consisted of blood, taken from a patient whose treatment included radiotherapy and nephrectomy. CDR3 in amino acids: CASNPPNGQGYYEQYF. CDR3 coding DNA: TGTGCCAGCAATCCCCCAAACGGACAGGGGTACTACGAGCAGTACTTC.